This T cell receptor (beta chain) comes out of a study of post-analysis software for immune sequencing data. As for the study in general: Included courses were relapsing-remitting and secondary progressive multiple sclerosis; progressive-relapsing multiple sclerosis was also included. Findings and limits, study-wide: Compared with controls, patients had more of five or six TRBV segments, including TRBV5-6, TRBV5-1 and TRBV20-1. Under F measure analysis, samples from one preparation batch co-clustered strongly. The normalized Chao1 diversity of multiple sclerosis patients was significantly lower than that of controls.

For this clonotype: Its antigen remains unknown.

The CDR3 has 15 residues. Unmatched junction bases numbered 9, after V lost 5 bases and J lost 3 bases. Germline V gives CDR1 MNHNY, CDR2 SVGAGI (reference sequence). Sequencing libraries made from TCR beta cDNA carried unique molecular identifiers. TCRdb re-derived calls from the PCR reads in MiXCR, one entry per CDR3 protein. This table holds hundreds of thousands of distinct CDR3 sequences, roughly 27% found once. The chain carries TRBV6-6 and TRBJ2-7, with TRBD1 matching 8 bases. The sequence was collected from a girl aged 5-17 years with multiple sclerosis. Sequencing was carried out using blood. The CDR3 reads CASSDRAGQGYEQYF. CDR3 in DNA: TGTGCCAGCAGTGACCGGGCCGGACAGGGCTACGAGCAGTACTTC.